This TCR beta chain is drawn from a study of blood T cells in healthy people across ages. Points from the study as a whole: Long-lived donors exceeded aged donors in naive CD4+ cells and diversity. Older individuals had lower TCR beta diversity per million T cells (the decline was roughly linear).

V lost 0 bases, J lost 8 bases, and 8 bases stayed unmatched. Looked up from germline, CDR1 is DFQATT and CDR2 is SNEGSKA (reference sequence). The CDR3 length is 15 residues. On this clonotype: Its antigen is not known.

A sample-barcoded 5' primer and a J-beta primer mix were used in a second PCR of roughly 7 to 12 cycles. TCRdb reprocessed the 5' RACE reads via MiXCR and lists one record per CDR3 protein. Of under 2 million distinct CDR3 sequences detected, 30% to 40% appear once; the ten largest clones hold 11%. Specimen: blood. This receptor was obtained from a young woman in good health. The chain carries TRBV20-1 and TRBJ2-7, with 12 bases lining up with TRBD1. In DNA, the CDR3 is TGCAGTGCTAGAGAGGGACAGGGGGCGTATTACAAGCAGTACTTC. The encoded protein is CSAREGQGAYYKQYF.